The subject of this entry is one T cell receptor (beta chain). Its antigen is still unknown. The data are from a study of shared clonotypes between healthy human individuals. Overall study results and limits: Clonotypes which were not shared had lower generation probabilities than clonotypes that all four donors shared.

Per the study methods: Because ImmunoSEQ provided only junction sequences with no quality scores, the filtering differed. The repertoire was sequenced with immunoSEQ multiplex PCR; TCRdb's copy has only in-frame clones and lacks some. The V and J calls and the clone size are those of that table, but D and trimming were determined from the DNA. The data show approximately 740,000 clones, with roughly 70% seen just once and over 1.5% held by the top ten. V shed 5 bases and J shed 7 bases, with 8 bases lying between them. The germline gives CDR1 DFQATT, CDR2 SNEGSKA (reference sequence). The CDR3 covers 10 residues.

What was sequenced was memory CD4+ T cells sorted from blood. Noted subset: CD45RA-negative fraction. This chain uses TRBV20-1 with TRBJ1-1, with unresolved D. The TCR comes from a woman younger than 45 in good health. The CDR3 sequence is CSAFENEAFF. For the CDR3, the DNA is TGCAGTGCTTTCGAGAATGAAGCTTTCTTT.